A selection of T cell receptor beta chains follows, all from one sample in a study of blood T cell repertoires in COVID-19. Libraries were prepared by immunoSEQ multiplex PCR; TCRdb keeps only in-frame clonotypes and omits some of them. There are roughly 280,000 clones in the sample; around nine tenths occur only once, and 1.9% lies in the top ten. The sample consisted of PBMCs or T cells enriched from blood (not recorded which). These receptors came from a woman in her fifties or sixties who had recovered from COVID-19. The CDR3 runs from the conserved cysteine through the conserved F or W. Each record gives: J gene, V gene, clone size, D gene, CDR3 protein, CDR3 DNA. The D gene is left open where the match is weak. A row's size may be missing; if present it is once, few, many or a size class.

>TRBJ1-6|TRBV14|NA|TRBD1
CASSQPGTANSPLHF
TGTGCCAGCAGTCAACCCGGGACAGCTAATTCACCCCTCCACTTT
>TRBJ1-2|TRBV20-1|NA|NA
CRVLGGTGYTF
TGCAGGGTATTGGGAGGGACCGGCTACACCTTC
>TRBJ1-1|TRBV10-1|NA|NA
CASSDSTALRDTEAFF
TGCGCCAGCAGTGACTCGACAGCTTTACGGGACACTGAAGCTTTCTTT
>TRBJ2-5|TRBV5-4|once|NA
CASSFGTSVRETQYF
TGTGCCAGCAGCTTCGGTACGTCGGTTCGAGAGACCCAGTACTTC
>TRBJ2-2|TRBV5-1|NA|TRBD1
CASSRDRVDGELFF
TGCGCCAGCAGCCGGGACAGGGTGGACGGGGAGCTGTTTTTT
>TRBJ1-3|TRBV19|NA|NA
CASRTQGREGFSGNTIYF
TGTGCCAGTAGGACCCAGGGCAGGGAGGGATTCTCTGGAAACACCATATATTTT
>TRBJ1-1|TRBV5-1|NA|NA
CASSWSGQNTEAFF
TGCGCCAGCAGCTGGTCGGGACAGAACACTGAAGCTTTCTTT
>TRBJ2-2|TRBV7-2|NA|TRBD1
CASSRDRGPGELFF
TGTGCCAGTTCTCGGGACAGGGGACCCGGGGAGCTGTTTTTT
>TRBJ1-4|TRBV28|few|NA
CASFNRDNEKLFF
TGTGCCAGCTTCAACCGGGACAACGAAAAACTGTTTTTT
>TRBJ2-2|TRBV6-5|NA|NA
CASRNEGTGELFF
TGTGCCAGCAGAAACGAGGGAACCGGGGAGCTGTTTTTT
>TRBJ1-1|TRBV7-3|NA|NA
CASSVQPGTEAFF
TGTGCCAGCAGCGTACAACCGGGCACTGAAGCTTTCTTT
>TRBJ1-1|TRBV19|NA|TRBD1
CASSIGRGSTEAFF
TGTGCCAGTAGTATAGGCAGGGGGAGCACTGAAGCTTTCTTT
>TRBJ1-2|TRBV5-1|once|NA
CASSLYRDGYTF
TGCGCCAGCAGCCTATACAGGGACGGCTACACCTTC
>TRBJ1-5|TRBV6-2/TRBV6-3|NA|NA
CASSPESSNQPQHF
TGTGCCAGCAGCCCAGAAAGCAGCAATCAGCCCCAGCATTTT
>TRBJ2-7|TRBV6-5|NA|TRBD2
CASSYSRGSSYEQYF
TGTGCCAGCAGTTACTCGCGGGGGAGCTCCTACGAGCAGTACTTC
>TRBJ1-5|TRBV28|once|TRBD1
CASSATGGQPQHF
TGTGCCAGCAGTGCCACAGGGGGTCAGCCCCAGCATTTT
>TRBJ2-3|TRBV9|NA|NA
CASSNRGYGADTQYF
TGTGCCAGCAGCAACCGCGGGTATGGCGCAGATACGCAGTATTTT
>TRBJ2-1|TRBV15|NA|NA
CATMRGTEKNEQFF
TGTGCCACCATGCGTGGGACTGAAAAGAATGAGCAGTTCTTC
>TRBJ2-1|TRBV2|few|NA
CASSDSPAYNEQFF
TGTGCCAGCAGTGACTCTCCTGCCTACAATGAGCAGTTCTTC
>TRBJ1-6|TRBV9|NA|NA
CASSPKGEGMRNGDLHF
TGTGCCAGCAGCCCAAAGGGAGAGGGAATGAGGAATGGCGACCTCCACTTT
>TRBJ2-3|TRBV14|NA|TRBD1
CASSQAGDRRVGTQYF
TGTGCCAGCAGCCAAGCGGGGGACAGGCGGGTTGGTACGCAGTATTTT
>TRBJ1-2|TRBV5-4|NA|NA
CASSFLYSFDGYTF
TGTGCCAGCAGCTTCTTATACAGCTTTGATGGCTACACCTTC
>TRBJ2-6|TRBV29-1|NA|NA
CSVEYSGSGANVLTF
TGCAGCGTTGAATATTCAGGCTCTGGGGCCAACGTCCTGACTTTC
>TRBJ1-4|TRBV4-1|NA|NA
CASSYPGATNEKLFF
TGCGCCAGCAGCTACCCGGGAGCAACTAATGAAAAACTGTTTTTT
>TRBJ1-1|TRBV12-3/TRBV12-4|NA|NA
CASTKPPGTEAFF
TGTGCCAGCACGAAGCCTCCGGGTACTGAAGCTTTCTTT
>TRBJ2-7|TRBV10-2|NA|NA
CASSDGGYEQYF
TGCGCCAGCAGTGACGGGGGTTACGAGCAGTACTTC
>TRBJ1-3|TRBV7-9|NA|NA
CASSQTQSSGNTIYF
TGTGCCAGCAGCCAGACACAGAGCTCTGGAAACACCATATATTTT
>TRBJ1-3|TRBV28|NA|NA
CASSLAGLARSSGNTIYF
TGTGCCAGCAGTTTGGCGGGACTCGCTAGGAGCTCTGGAAACACCATATATTTT
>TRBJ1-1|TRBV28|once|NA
CASSPRGLNGAFF
TGTGCCAGCAGTCCCAGGGGATTGAATGGAGCTTTCTTT
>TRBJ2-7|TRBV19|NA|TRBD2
CASSISAGGLGEQYF
TGTGCCAGTAGTATCTCCGCGGGGGGTCTCGGGGAGCAGTACTTC
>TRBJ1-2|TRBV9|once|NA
CASSKLNTIGSGGYTF
TGTGCCAGCAGCAAATTAAACACAATTGGGAGTGGTGGCTACACCTTC
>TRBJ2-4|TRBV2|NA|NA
CASSDRAKNIQYF
TGTGCCAGCAGTGATAGAGCCAAAAACATTCAGTACTTC
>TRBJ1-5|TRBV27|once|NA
CASSFRQNSNQPQHF
TGTGCCAGCAGTTTCAGACAGAATAGCAATCAGCCCCAGCATTTT
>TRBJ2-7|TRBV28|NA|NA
CASSTLGGTYEQYF
TGTGCCAGCTCTACCCTGGGGGGAACCTACGAGCAGTACTTC
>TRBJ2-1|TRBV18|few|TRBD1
CASTTGGLDEQFF
TGTGCCAGCACGACAGGGGGTCTCGATGAGCAGTTCTTC
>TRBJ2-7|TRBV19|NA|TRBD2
CASSNRLALNYEQYF
TGTGCCAGTAGTAACCGACTAGCGCTAAACTACGAGCAGTACTTC
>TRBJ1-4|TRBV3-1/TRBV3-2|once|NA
CASSQAGEGDEKLFF
TGTGCCAGCAGCCAAGCAGGGGAGGGGGATGAAAAACTGTTTTTT
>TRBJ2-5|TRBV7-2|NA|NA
CASGIQSGETQYF
TGTGCCAGCGGTATTCAGTCAGGGGAGACCCAGTACTTC
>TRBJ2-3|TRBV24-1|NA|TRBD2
CASGSPSTDTQYF
TGTGCCAGCGGGAGCCCTAGCACAGATACGCAGTATTTT
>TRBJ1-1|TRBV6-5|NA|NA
CASSFQTGLGTEAFF
TGTGCCAGCAGTTTCCAAACAGGGCTTGGCACTGAAGCTTTCTTT
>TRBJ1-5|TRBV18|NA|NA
CASSPGQLNQPQHF
TGTGCCAGCTCACCCGGACAGTTGAATCAGCCCCAGCATTTT
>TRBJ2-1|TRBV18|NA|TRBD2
CASSPRLAGSYNEQFF
TGTGCCAGCTCACCTCGACTAGCGGGATCATACAATGAGCAGTTCTTC
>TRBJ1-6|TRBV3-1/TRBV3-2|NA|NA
CASSQDWARVGSPLHF
TGTGCCAGCAGCCAAGATTGGGCCAGGGTAGGTTCACCCCTCCACTTT
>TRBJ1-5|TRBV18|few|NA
CASSPDSLRPQHF
TGTGCCAGCTCACCGGACAGTCTTCGGCCCCAGCATTTT
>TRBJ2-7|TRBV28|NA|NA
CASSSPGTQYEQYF
TGTGCCAGCAGTTCCCCCGGGACACAGTACGAGCAGTACTTC
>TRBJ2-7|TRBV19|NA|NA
CASSSGGFQGYEQYF
TGTGCCAGTAGTTCTGGGGGGTTTCAGGGTTACGAGCAGTACTTC
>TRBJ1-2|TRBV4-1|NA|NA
CASSQDWSANYGYTF
TGCGCCAGCAGCCAAGATTGGTCAGCTAACTATGGCTACACCTTC
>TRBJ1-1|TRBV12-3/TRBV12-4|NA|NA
CASNLWQGSGAFF
TGTGCCAGCAATTTGTGGCAGGGGAGCGGAGCTTTCTTT
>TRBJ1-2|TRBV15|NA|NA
CATSRDGYGYTF
TGTGCCACCAGCAGAGACGGGTATGGCTACACCTTC
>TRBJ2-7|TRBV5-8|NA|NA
CASSLWLEQYF
TGTGCCAGCAGCTTATGGCTCGAGCAGTACTTC
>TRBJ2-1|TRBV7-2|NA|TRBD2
CASSLVGTSDYNEQFF
TGTGCCAGCAGCTTGGTCGGGACTAGCGACTACAATGAGCAGTTCTTC
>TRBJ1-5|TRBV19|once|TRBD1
CASAQGGGNQPQHF
TGTGCCAGTGCACAGGGGGGGGGCAATCAGCCCCAGCATTTT
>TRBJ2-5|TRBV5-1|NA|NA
CASSLTVTSETQYF
TGCGCCAGCAGCTTGACCGTCACTTCAGAGACCCAGTACTTC
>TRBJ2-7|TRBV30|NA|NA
CALNRARGVSEQYF
TGTGCCTTAAACAGGGCCAGGGGAGTATCCGAGCAGTACTTC
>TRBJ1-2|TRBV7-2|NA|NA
CASSLGGLWGYTF
TGTGCCAGCAGCTTAGGCGGTTTGTGGGGCTACACCTTC
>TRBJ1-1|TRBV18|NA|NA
CASSPRGGADTEAFF
TGTGCCAGCTCACCTCGCGGGGGCGCGGACACTGAAGCTTTCTTT
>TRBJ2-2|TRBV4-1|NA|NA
CASSQDGGGYTGELFF
TGCGCCAGCAGCCAAGATGGGGGAGGATACACCGGGGAGCTGTTTTTT
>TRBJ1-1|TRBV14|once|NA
CASSGHMNTEAFF
TGTGCCAGCAGCGGACACATGAACACTGAAGCTTTCTTT
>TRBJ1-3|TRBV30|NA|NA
CAWSPTRGGNTIYF
TGTGCCTGGAGTCCCACCCGCGGTGGAAACACCATATATTTT